This T cell receptor beta chain was recorded in a study of technical replicates of blood from a handful of donors. The germline V gene encodes CDR1 LNHDA and CDR2 SQIVND (reference sequence). Trimming took off 4 bases at V and 7 bases at J, with 11 bases between the two ends. The CDR3 consists of 13 residues. The assay was immunoSEQ multiplex PCR, and TCRdb's table has in-frame clones only and misses some. This repertoire shows around 80,000 clones, 95% to 98% found once; its top ten account for around 0.15%. The chain employs TRBV19 and TRBJ1-5, with D maybe TRBD1 (5 bases). The sample was T cells isolated from PBMCs. This clonotype was sampled from a human donor in good health. The CDR3 DNA sequence: TGTGCCAGTAGTAGTGGCAGGGCCCAGCCCCAGCATTTT. This sequence encodes CASSSGRAQPQHF.